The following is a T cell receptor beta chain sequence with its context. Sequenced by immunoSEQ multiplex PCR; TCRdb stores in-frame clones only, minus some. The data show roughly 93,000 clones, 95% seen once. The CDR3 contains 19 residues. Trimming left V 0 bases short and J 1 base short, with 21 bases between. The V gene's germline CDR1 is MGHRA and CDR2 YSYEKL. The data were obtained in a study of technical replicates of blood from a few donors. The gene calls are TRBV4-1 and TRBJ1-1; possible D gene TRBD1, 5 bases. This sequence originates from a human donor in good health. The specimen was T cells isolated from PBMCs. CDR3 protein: CASSQEYEWQGRSNTEAFF. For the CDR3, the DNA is TGCGCCAGCAGCCAAGAGTATGAATGGCAGGGAAGATCGAACACTGAAGCTTTCTTT.